A single sample is the source of the 4 T cell receptor beta chains below, sequenced in a study of shared clonotypes between healthy human individuals (dated by TCRdb to 2019 to 2021). Libraries were built with the immunoSEQ multiplex PCR assay. This is the immuneACCESS table as TCRdb keeps it, with only in-frame sequences that have V and J called. A part of the clones is gone; compared with another copy, unresolved V genes explain less than half, and the rest is unexplained. In this sample the table shows about 710,000 clones, roughly two thirds of which occur a single time. The ten largest clones take up about 1.7% of the sample. The sequenced sample was memory CD4+ T cells sorted from blood. In light of the paper, this sample's cell subset or site label describes: CD45RA-negative fraction. These TCRs come from a woman aged 30 to 39 in good health.

The CDR3 nucleotides read TGTGCCAGCAGTTGGACTAGCGGGACAAACACAGATACGCAGTATTTT. This encodes CASSWTSGTNTDTQYF. The V and J genes are TRBV28 and TRBJ2-3, with 12 positions matching TRBD2. The CDR3 is made up of 16 amino acids. CDR1 and CDR2 (germline): MDHEN, SYDVKM. Trimming at V came to 4 bases and at J to 2 bases, leaving 4 bases not matched to a gene. The whole variable domain, remainder taken from reference TRBV28 and TRBJ2-3, is DVKVTQSSRYLVKRTGEKVFLECVQDMDHENMFWYRQDPGLGLRLIYFSYDVKMKEKGDIPEGYSVSREKKERFSLILESASTNQTSMYLCASSWTSGTNTDTQYFGPGTRLTVL.

V gene TRBV5-4 combines with J gene TRBJ2-1; possible D gene TRBD2, 6 bases. V lost 4 bases and J lost 6, with 23 bases in between. This CDR3 comprises 17 residues. Germline V lookup: CDR1 SGHNT, CDR2 YYREEE (reference sequence). In DNA, the CDR3 is TGTGCCAGCAGCCCCTCCCGGACGGGACTGGAGGGCAATGAGCAGTTCTTC. It is translated as CASSPSRTGLEGNEQFF. Complete variable domain (other parts from reference TRBV5-4 and TRBJ2-1): ETGVTQSPTHLIKTRGQQVTLRCSSQSGHNTVSWYQQALGQGPQFIFQYYREEENGRGNFPPRFSGLQFPNYSSELNVNALELDDSALYLCASSPSRTGLEGNEQFFGPGTRLTVL.

V gene TRBV28 combines with J gene TRBJ2-3, with TRBD1 as a possible D gene (6 bases). Germline V gene sequence: CDR1 MDHEN, CDR2 SYDVKM. This CDR3 region has 15 residues. Trimming took 5 bases from V and 2 from J, leaving 14 bases between them. The CDR3, as DNA: TGTGCCAGCAGTGCCCAGGACAGTACCACAGATACGCAGTATTTT. This encodes CASSAQDSTTDTQYF.

The rearrangement links TRBV28 to TRBJ1-3; no clear D. The V gene lost 3 bases and the J gene lost 5 bases, with 8 bases spanning the gap. Germline CDR1 and CDR2: MDHEN and SYDVKM. The CDR3 totals 13 residues. The CDR3 region has the DNA TGTGCCAGCAGTTTCCCCCAGAGAAACACCATATATTTT. This sequence encodes CASSFPQRNTIYF.